These 24 T cell receptor beta chains originate from one sample sequenced in a study of T cell repertoires in cytomegalovirus infection (dated by TCRdb to between 2018 and 2021). The instrument given in TCRdb is Illumina HiSeq 1500. TCRdb reprocessing: public reads trimmed at Q25 with fastp, clones called with MiXCR, in-frame beta chains kept. Rows with one shared CDR3 protein collapse into an entry with the most common genes and DNA. The sample table records 100,000 to 150,000 distinct CDR3 sequences; less than 9.5% of these occur just once. Around 10% of the sample is held by the ten biggest clonotypes. The sample consisted of PBMCs. Receptors originate from a human donor in good health (CMV status not recorded). Some clones in this sample may be carry-over from other donors' samples.

This clonotype was counted between two and nine times. The chain is built from TRBV4-2 and TRBJ2-7; D uncertain. This CDR3 is 15 amino acids long. The V and J ends lost 3 bases and 3 bases respectively, with 15 bases between them. Per germline, CDR1 LGHNA and CDR2 YNFKEQ. CDR3 amino acids: CASSHPGQEFYEQYF. The CDR3, as DNA: TGTGCCAGCAGCCACCCTGGTCAGGAATTCTACGAGCAGTACTTC.

This clonotype occurred many times. This chain uses TRBV7-2 with TRBJ2-1, with TRBD1 identical over 7 bases. The CDR3 covers 14 residues. The germline V gene has CDR1 SGHTA and CDR2 FQGNSA. V lost 6 bases and J lost 6; bases outside the gene matches: 8. The CDR3 DNA follows: TGTGCCAGCAGGACCCCGGACAGGTTCAATGAGCAGTTCTTC. The encoded protein is CASRTPDRFNEQFF.

This clonotype was seen repeatedly, ten times or more. The V call is TRBV7-2, the J call TRBJ1-2; weak D call: TRBD1 (5 bases). The CDR3 totals 14 residues. The germline CDR1 and CDR2 sequences are SGHTA and FQGNSA. The V end was cut by 7 bases, the J end by 7 bases, with 19 bases between. This CDR3 is CASTLAGLKGGYTF. CDR3 coding DNA: TGTGCCAGCACCTTGGCAGGGCTTAAGGGTGGCTACACCTTC. Full variable domain (rest looked up from reference TRBV7-2 and TRBJ1-2): GAGVSQSPSNKVTEKGKDVELRCDPISGHTALYWYRQSLGQGLEFLIYFQGNSAPDKSGLPSDRFSAERTGGSVSTLTIQRTQQEDSAVYLCASTLAGLKGGYTFGSGTRLTVV.

There are many counts of this clonotype. The rearrangement uses TRBV7-2 and TRBJ2-5, with a weak D call TRBD2 (5 bases). This CDR3 is 11 amino acids long. Deletions cut 5 bases from V and 9 bases from J, with 10 bases between. Germline loops: CDR1 SGHTA, CDR2 FQGNSA. As DNA, the CDR3 is TGTGCCAGCAGCCTCAAAGCGGCCCAGTACTTC. It specifies CASSLKAAQYF.

The genes are TRBV29-1 and TRBJ1-2; D unresolved. The CDR3 is made up of 14 amino acids. From germline, CDR1 is SQVTM and CDR2 ANQGSEA. Trimming pared 4 bases from V and 0 bases from J, leaving 12 bases between. CDR3 sequence reads: CSVGTEPANYGYTF. In DNA, the CDR3 is TGCAGCGTTGGTACGGAGCCGGCTAACTATGGCTACACCTTC.

Ten or more counts support this clonotype. V usage is TRBV6-5 and J usage is TRBJ2-5; D possibly matches TRBD1 or TRBD2 (5 bases each). The length of the CDR3 is 17 residues. V was cut by 2 bases and J by 2 bases, with 18 bases left in between. Germline V gene sequence: CDR1 MNHEY, CDR2 SVGAGI. DNA of the CDR3: TGTGCCAGCAGTTACACCGGGACGAGGATCGTACAAGAGACCCAGTACTTC. This gives the protein CASSYTGTRIVQETQYF.

This clonotype has just a few counts. This chain links TRBV5-1 with TRBJ1-1; D is undetermined. Trimming shortened V by 4 bases and J by 1 base, and 11 bases separated the two germline ends. Looked up from germline, CDR1 is SGHRS and CDR2 is YFSETQ. The CDR3 totals 14 residues. The CDR3: CASSPSMGNTEAFF. As DNA, the CDR3 is TGCGCCAGCAGCCCTTCGATGGGGAACACTGAAGCTTTCTTT.

This clonotype showed up many times. The V and J genes are TRBV14 and TRBJ1-2, with 7 bases aligning to TRBD1. There are 13 residues in the CDR3. CDR1 SGHDN and CDR2 FVKESK come from the germline V gene. V was clipped by 3 bases and J by 6 bases; unmatched bases: 4. The CDR3 DNA reads as TGTGCCAGCAGCCATTATGACAGGGATGGCTACACCTTC. It codes for CASSHYDRDGYTF. Combining the CDR3 with reference TRBV14 and TRBJ1-2 gives the whole variable domain EAGVTQFPSHSVIEKGQTVTLRCDPISGHDNLYWYRRVMGKEIKFLLHFVKESKQDESGMPNNRFLAERTGGTYSTLKVQPAELEDSGVYFCASSHYDRDGYTFGSGTRLTVV.

The J gene is TRBJ1-3, the V gene TRBV20-1; D is ambiguous. This CDR3 has 15 amino acids. Trimming left V 3 bases short and J 4 bases short, with 16 bases between. The germline CDR1 and CDR2 sequences are DFQATT and SNEGSKA (reference sequence). The CDR3 DNA sequence: TGCAGTGCTAGTACCCCCGAGGTCGGAGGAAACACCATATATTTT. Translated, it gives CSASTPEVGGNTIYF.

In this sample, this clonotype turned up many times. The genes are TRBV19 and TRBJ2-7; 9 positions match TRBD1. Germline V gene lookup returns CDR1 LNHDA and CDR2 SQIVND (reference sequence). The junction had 10 bases not matched to a gene; V was cut back by 4 bases and J by 3 bases. The CDR3 loop spans 16 amino acids. The chain's CDR3 is CASSSYPGTGIYEQYF. As DNA, the CDR3 is TGTGCCAGTAGTAGTTACCCCGGGACAGGGATCTACGAGCAGTACTTC.

This clonotype was counted only a few times. V gene TRBV29-1 combines with J gene TRBJ2-6; D perhaps matches TRBD1 (6 bases). The CDR3 extends over 15 amino acids. V lost 4 bases, J lost 4 bases, and 14 bases lay in between. The V gene's germline CDR1 is SQVTM and CDR2 ANQGSEA. DNA of the CDR3: TGCAGCGTTGGGCTGACAGGAGGCGGGGCCAACGTCCTGACTTTC. It is translated as CSVGLTGGGANVLTF. Using reference TRBV29-1 and TRBJ2-6 for the parts outside the CDR3, the full variable domain is SAVISQKPSRDICQRGTSLTIQCQVDSQVTMMFWYRQQPGQSLTLIATANQGSEATYESGFVIDKFPISRPNLTFSTLTVSNMSPEDSSIYLCSVGLTGGGANVLTFGAGSRLTVL.

This clonotype was counted a few times. The rearrangement links TRBV2 to TRBJ2-3; D is possibly TRBD2 (6 bases). The V end lost 3 bases, the J end lost 2 bases, and 12 bases lay between the germline ends. CDR1 and CDR2 (germline): SNHLY, FYNNEI. The CDR3 has 15 amino acids. The CDR3 DNA reads TGTGCCAGCAGTGACGGGGGACTCGTCACAGATACGCAGTATTTT. Protein product: CASSDGGLVTDTQYF.

This clonotype has a count of ten or more. The chain joins TRBV5-1 to TRBJ1-1; tentatively, D is TRBD1 (5 bases). The CDR3 sequence is 14 residues long. CDR1 and CDR2 from the germline V gene are SGHRS and YFSETQ. Trimming pared 0 bases from V and 1 base from J, leaving 7 bases between. The CDR3 here is CASSLATANTEAFF. Here the CDR3 DNA reads TGCGCCAGCAGCTTGGCGACAGCGAACACTGAAGCTTTCTTT.

A few counts support this clonotype. This rearrangement joins TRBV6-5 to TRBJ1-1; 7 nucleotides agree with TRBD1. Germline V gives CDR1 MNHEY, CDR2 SVGAGI. Germline trimming cut 5 bases from V and 6 bases from J; bases unmatched to any gene: 6. The CDR3 length is 13 residues. The CDR3 reads CASSRPGGAEAFF. The CDR3 DNA sequence: TGTGCCAGCAGTCGTCCAGGGGGGGCTGAAGCTTTCTTT.

V is TRBV28 and J is TRBJ2-7; TRBD2 is a possible D gene (5 bases). Germline V lookup: CDR1 MDHEN, CDR2 SYDVKM. The V gene lost 5 bases and the J gene lost 4 bases, with 15 bases spanning the gap. The CDR3 covers 14 residues. This chain's CDR3 is CASSPPAGGYEQYF. The DNA for the CDR3 is TGTGCCAGCAGTCCTCCGGCAGGAGGATACGAGCAGTACTTC.

This clonotype was observed many times. This rearrangement joins TRBV7-2 to TRBJ1-1; D uncertain. Trimming cost V 3 bases and J 1 base, with 12 bases left between them. Looked up from germline, CDR1 is SGHTA and CDR2 is FQGNSA. The CDR3 is 15 amino acids. The DNA of the CDR3 is TGTGCCAGCAGCTTTACACCACCCCCGAACACTGAAGCTTTCTTT. Encoded protein: CASSFTPPPNTEAFF.

This clonotype was seen at least ten times. This chain joins TRBV5-4 and TRBJ2-3; TRBD1 matches 7 bases. V gave up 1 base and J gave up 0 bases; unmatched junction bases: 5. Germline V gives CDR1 SGHNT, CDR2 YYREEE (reference sequence). This CDR3 has 16 amino acids. The CDR3: CASSLLRTGSTDTQYF. The CDR3 DNA reads TGTGCCAGCAGCTTGCTCAGGACAGGAAGCACAGATACGCAGTATTTT.

This clonotype has a count of ten or more. In DNA, the CDR3 is TGTGCCAGTAGTATAGACCGGGACAGGGGGGAAGCTTTCTTT. It is translated as CASSIDRDRGEAFF. V gene TRBV19 combines with J gene TRBJ1-1, with 11 bases that match TRBD1. Germline V lookup: CDR1 LNHDA, CDR2 SQIVND (reference sequence). J was trimmed by 8 bases and V by 0 bases; bases with no gene match: 2. The length of the CDR3 is 14 residues.

The table lists this clonotype with a few counts. The DNA of the CDR3 is TGTGCCAGCAGCCCCGAACGGCCTGCCACTGAAGCTTTCTTT. As protein: CASSPERPATEAFF. V gene TRBV11-2 combines with J gene TRBJ1-1, with unresolved D. V gave up 5 bases and J gave up 4 bases, with 14 bases separating them. The length of the CDR3 is 14 residues. Germline lookup yields CDR1 SGHAT and CDR2 FQNNGV.

This clonotype was seen ten or more times. This chain joins TRBV28 and TRBJ2-5; perhaps D is TRBD1 or TRBD2 (5 bases each). The CDR3 is made up of 16 amino acids. The V end was cut by 8 bases, the J end by 5 bases, with 24 bases between. CDR1 and CDR2 from the germline V gene are MDHEN and SYDVKM. The CDR3 nucleotides are TGTGCCAGCTCGTTGGACTGGGGCGGAGGAGGCGAGACCCAGTACTTC. This gives the protein CASSLDWGGGGETQYF.

Of note for this clonotype: A much larger clone is a single base away; this may be a read error. The rearrangement joins TRBV12-3 or TRBV12-4 to TRBJ1-2, with D unclear. The CDR3 extends over 12 amino acids. The CDR3 nucleotides read TGTGCCAACAGTTCGGGCCCTCGGGGCTACACCTTC. Translation gives CANSSGPRGYTF.

V gene TRBV28 combines with J gene TRBJ2-1; D is possibly TRBD1 (6 bases). CDR1 is MDHEN and CDR2 is SYDVKM in the germline V gene. The CDR3 covers 14 residues. The V end lost 6 bases, the J end lost 5 bases, and 14 bases lay between the germline ends. For the CDR3, the DNA is TGTGCCAGCAGACCATACAGGGTGGACAATGAGCAGTTCTTC. This translates into CASRPYRVDNEQFF.

This clonotype was detected ten times or more. Because the CDR3 is missing its conserved closing phenylalanine or tryptophan, this is likely a read error. The limits of the CDR3 on the DNA are not certain, so only TCRdb's listed CDR3 is given. The CDR3: CASSLDGLTISE. The J gene is TRBJ2-7, the V gene TRBV7-2; the table gives TRBD2 as D, unverified against the DNA. Germline V CDR1 and CDR2: SGHTA, FQGNSA. The CDR3 contains 12 residues when both ends are counted.

Many counts were recorded for this clonotype. V usage is TRBV9 and J usage is TRBJ2-3; D unresolved. V was pared by 2 bases and J by 2 bases, with 9 bases between. Germline lookup yields CDR1 SGDLS and CDR2 YYNGEE. This CDR3 is built from 14 residues. The CDR3 nucleotides read TGTGCCAGCAGCGTCTCAACGGCCACAGATACGCAGTATTTT. Translation gives CASSVSTATDTQYF. The full variable domain, in which reference TRBV9 and TRBJ2-3 provide the parts outside the CDR3, is DSGVTQTPKHLITATGQRVTLRCSPRSGDLSVYWYQQSLDQGLQFLIQYYNGEERAKGNILERFSAQQFPDLHSELNLSSLELGDSALYFCASSVSTATDTQYFGPGTRLTVL.